A single sample gave rise to the 9 T cell receptor beta chains below, sequenced in a study of blood T cell repertoires in COVID-19. Only in-frame clones appear in the TCRdb table, and some are missing; sequencing was by immunoSEQ multiplex PCR. Found here are over 300,000 clones, roughly 88% of them singletons; the top ten hold under 2.5%. Sequencing input: PBMCs or T cells enriched from blood (not recorded which). These receptors all come from a man aged 25-45 years who had recovered from COVID-19.

Regarding this clone: The same CDR3 arises from other DNA sequences in this sample as well. The chain employs TRBV3-1 (or the pseudogene TRBV3-2) and TRBJ1-4, with unresolved D. Deletions cut 6 bases from V and 7 bases from J, with 12 bases between. The CDR3 runs 13 residues. The germline V gene encodes CDR1 LGHDT and CDR2 YNNKEL (reference sequence). DNA for the CDR3: TGTGCCAGCAGACCCCCGGGTGGTGAAAAACTGTTTTTT. This encodes CASRPPGGEKLFF.

The chain recombines TRBV11-2 with TRBJ1-2, with D possibly matching TRBD1 (6 bases). Germline lookup yields CDR1 SGHAT and CDR2 FQNNGV. CDR3 length: 14 residues. Trimming cost V 4 bases and J 5 bases, with 14 bases left between them. The CDR3 nucleotides are TGTGCCAGCAGCTCTACAGGGTGGGTTTATGGCTACACCTTC. Its protein product is CASSSTGWVYGYTF.

This rearrangement joins TRBV10-3 to TRBJ2-7, with 10 bases matching TRBD2. V was pared by 2 bases and J by 0 bases, with 10 bases of the junction left unmatched. Germline V gives CDR1 ENHRY, CDR2 SYGVKD. The CDR3 loop spans 18 amino acids. CDR3 sequence (DNA): TGTGCCATCAGTGAGCCGGCACTAGCGGGGATACTCTCCTACGAGCAGTACTTC. Amino acid sequence: CAISEPALAGILSYEQYF.

The chain carries TRBV18 and TRBJ1-1, with unresolved D. The CDR3 consists of 14 residues. The V and J ends lost 1 base and 8 bases respectively, with 14 bases between them. The germline V gene has CDR1 KGHSH and CDR2 LQKENI. In DNA form, the CDR3 reads TGTGCCAGCTCACCACAAACATACAGCACAGAAGCTTTCTTT. Translation: CASSPQTYSTEAFF.

This chain uses TRBV13 with TRBJ1-1; D unresolved. CDR1 is PRHDT and CDR2 is FYEKMQ in the germline V gene (reference sequence). Trimming shortened V by 1 base and J by 6 bases, and 9 bases separated the two germline ends. CDR3 length: 13 residues. CDR3 residues: CASSLERRSEAFF. In DNA form, the CDR3 reads TGTGCCAGCAGCTTAGAGCGGAGATCTGAAGCTTTCTTT.

CDR3 nucleotide sequence: TGTGCCAGCAGCCAAGGGGAGTTTTCTGGAAACACCATATATTTT. Amino acid sequence: CASSQGEFSGNTIYF. The rearrangement joins TRBV3-1 (or the pseudogene TRBV3-2) to TRBJ1-3; D unclear. CDR1 LGHDT and CDR2 YNNKEL come from the germline V gene (reference sequence). The CDR3 contains 15 residues. Trimming removed 1 base at V and 1 base at J, with 8 bases between.

The chain combines TRBV6-6 with TRBJ2-1, with TRBD2 matching 9 bases. The CDR3 is 13 residues long. V lost 6 bases and J lost 9; bases outside the gene matches: 6. The germline V gene has CDR1 MNHNY and CDR2 SVGAGI (reference sequence). CDR3 loop: CASSPRGGGEQFF. DNA for the CDR3: TGTGCCAGCAGCCCGCGGGGGGGCGGTGAGCAGTTCTTC.

The rearrangement uses TRBV4-3 and TRBJ2-5, with 9 bases that match TRBD1. The trim removed 1 base at V and 4 bases at J, leaving 4 bases unmatched. The CDR3 runs to 15 residues. The germline CDR1 and CDR2 sequences are LGHNA and YSLEER. CDR3 in DNA: TGCGCCAGCAGCCAAGTGGACAGGGGAAGAGAGACCCAGTACTTC. Translation: CASSQVDRGRETQYF.

The chain is built from TRBV5-4 and TRBJ1-1; D may be TRBD1 (5 bases). Germline values: CDR1 SGHNT, CDR2 YYREEE (reference sequence). Deletions cut 4 bases from V and 1 base from J, with 11 bases between. This CDR3 has 14 residues. The CDR3 loop reads CASSPGITNTEAFF. CDR3 nucleotides: TGTGCCAGCAGCCCAGGGATAACGAACACTGAAGCTTTCTTT.